The 29 T cell receptor beta chains below all came from one sample that was sequenced in a study of cytomegalovirus exposure and HLA in healthy donors. TCRdb's table, derived via immunoSEQ multiplex PCR, lists solely in-frame clones and lacks some. Of 65,000 to 80,000 clones in the sample, roughly 94% were seen once. The sequenced sample was PBMCs. Source of these receptors: a woman aged 18-30 years in good health and CMV-seropositive.

The chain links TRBV9 to TRBJ2-5; tentatively, D is TRBD1 (6 bases). The germline gives CDR1 SGDLS, CDR2 YYNGEE. V was cut by 3 bases and J by 5 bases, with 11 bases left in between. The CDR3 loop spans 13 amino acids. The CDR3 coding sequence is TGTGCCAGCAGCGAACAGGGATCGGAGACCCAGTACTTC. It translates to CASSEQGSETQYF.

The V call is TRBV2, the J call TRBJ1-1; TRBD1 aligns across 9 bases. V lost 3 bases and J lost 5; bases outside the gene matches: 4. This CDR3 has 14 residues. The germline gives CDR1 SNHLY, CDR2 FYNNEI. The CDR3 sequence is CASSDNRGRTEAFF. CDR3 nucleotides: TGTGCCAGCAGTGACAACAGGGGGCGGACTGAAGCTTTCTTT.

The rearrangement joins TRBV5-6 to TRBJ2-1; 7 bases are shared with TRBD2. The CDR3 sequence is 15 residues long. V gave up 0 bases and J gave up 2 bases; unmatched junction bases: 2. Germline-derived CDR1 and CDR2 are SGHDT and YYEEEE. CDR3 bases: TGTGCCAGCAGCTTGGGGCGGGAGACCTACAATGAGCAGTTCTTC. Its translation: CASSLGRETYNEQFF.

V is TRBV7-2 and J is TRBJ2-1; TRBD2 agrees at 7 bases. J gave up 7 bases and V 4 bases, and 13 bases lay outside the gene matches. The germline V gene has CDR1 SGHTA and CDR2 FQGNSA. The CDR3 totals 16 residues. CDR3 region: CASSSRRTSVQNEQFF. DNA for the CDR3: TGTGCCAGCAGCTCCCGCAGGACTAGTGTTCAAAATGAGCAGTTCTTC.

The V and J genes are TRBV4-3 and TRBJ2-7; weak D call: TRBD2 (6 bases). CDR3 length: 13 amino acids. V was pared by 1 base and J by 6 bases, with 10 bases between. Germline-derived CDR1 and CDR2 are LGHNA and YSLEER. CDR3 sequence (DNA): TGCGCCAGCAGCCAAGTGGCGGGGCGCGAGCAGTACTTC. This sequence encodes CASSQVAGREQYF.

The chain links TRBV7-2 to TRBJ1-2; D is possibly TRBD1 (5 bases). V was trimmed by 1 base and J by 8 bases, leaving 11 bases between them. Germline CDR1 SGHTA, CDR2 FQGNSA. There are 13 residues in the CDR3. The CDR3 region has the DNA TGTGCCAGCAGCTTAGTGGGGGGATACGGCTACACCTTC. Its protein is CASSLVGGYGYTF.

V is TRBV27 and J is TRBJ2-7; 9 nucleotides align to TRBD2. CDR1 is MNHEY, CDR2 SMNVEV, per germline (reference sequence). V dropped 7 bases and J dropped 2; count of bases not matched to a gene: 3. The CDR3 runs 13 residues. The CDR3 loop reads CASMPSGTYEQYF. CDR3 DNA sequence: TGTGCCAGCATGCCTAGCGGGACCTACGAGCAGTACTTC.

V and J are TRBV6-1 and TRBJ2-7; a weak D match, TRBD2 (7 bases). V dropped 8 bases and J dropped 4 bases, with 21 bases sitting between them. The CDR3 is 15 residues long. CDR1 and CDR2 (germline): MNHNS, SASEGT. This CDR3 reads CASDPLGGAGYEQYF. In DNA, the CDR3 is TGTGCCAGCGATCCGCTAGGGGGGGCAGGTTACGAGCAGTACTTC.

This chain links TRBV11-3 with TRBJ2-3; D is undetermined. V lost 5 bases and J lost 4, with 16 bases in between. The V gene's germline CDR1 is SGHNT and CDR2 YENEEA. This CDR3 has 15 residues. CDR3 region: CASSPAGGPADTQYF. The CDR3, as DNA: TGTGCCAGCAGCCCGGCCGGCGGTCCCGCAGATACGCAGTATTTT.

The chain combines TRBV4-2 with TRBJ2-1, with a possible D match to TRBD1 (6 bases). V shed 0 bases and J shed 4 bases, with 10 bases lying between them. Germline-derived CDR1 and CDR2 are LGHNA and YNFKEQ. The CDR3 is made up of 15 amino acids. In DNA form, the CDR3 reads TGTGCCAGCAGCCAAGATTTCCAGGGGTACAATGAGCAGTTCTTC. It specifies CASSQDFQGYNEQFF.

This rearrangement joins TRBV9 to TRBJ2-1; a weak D match, TRBD2 (5 bases). Trimming pared 1 base from V and 7 bases from J, leaving 18 bases between. Germline V gene sequence: CDR1 SGDLS, CDR2 YYNGEE. The CDR3 extends over 16 amino acids. In DNA, the CDR3 is TGTGCCAGCAGCGTAAGTCCCCATTTAGCGCTTAATGAGCAGTTCTTC. It encodes CASSVSPHLALNEQFF.

The chain couples TRBV5-4 to TRBJ1-2; D perhaps matches TRBD1 (6 bases). The CDR3 is 15 amino acids. Germline CDR1 is SGHNT and CDR2 is YYREEE (reference sequence). Trimming took off 3 bases at V and 4 bases at J, with 16 bases between the two ends. The DNA of the CDR3 is TGTGCCAGCAGCTCCAATACCGGGACACCCTATGGCTACACCTTC. Translation: CASSSNTGTPYGYTF.

The CDR3 nucleotides are TGTGCCAGCAGTTCACCCGGGCGGGGTTCCTACGAGCAGTACTTC. Its translation is CASSSPGRGSYEQYF. The rearrangement joins TRBV6-1 to TRBJ2-7, with D possibly being TRBD2 (6 bases). V shed 5 bases and J shed 1 base, with 15 bases lying between them. This CDR3 has 15 residues. Germline V gives CDR1 MNHNS, CDR2 SASEGT.

The chain carries TRBV12-5 and TRBJ2-1, with 7 bases fitting TRBD1. The CDR3 runs 15 residues. With V trimmed by 11 bases and J by 4 bases, 14 bases remained unmatched. Germline CDR1 and CDR2: LGHNT and FRNRAP. In DNA, the CDR3 is TGTGCTGGAAAGATCTATCGGGACAGATACAATGAGCAGTTCTTC. Translation gives CAGKIYRDRYNEQFF.

The chain uses TRBV11-2 and TRBJ2-7, with D possibly matching TRBD1 (5 bases). CDR1 SGHAT and CDR2 FQNNGV come from the germline V gene. The CDR3 has 14 amino acids. Trimming shortened V by 7 bases and J by 4 bases, and 17 bases separated the two germline ends. In DNA form, the CDR3 reads TGTGCCAGCAAATCTCTCCATAGGGGATACGAGCAGTACTTC. Encoded protein: CASKSLHRGYEQYF.

This clone was seen only once. The chain recombines TRBV2 with TRBJ1-3, with D possibly being TRBD1 (6 bases). The CDR3 totals 15 residues. V shed 8 bases and J shed 1 base, with 15 bases lying between them. Germline CDR1 reads SNHLY; CDR2 reads FYNNEI. The CDR3 here is CASGTPFVSGNTIYF. The CDR3 DNA is TGTGCCAGCGGGACACCATTCGTTTCTGGAAACACCATATATTTT.

J is TRBJ1-1 and V is TRBV7-9; D is ambiguous. The CDR3 has 16 amino acids. Germline-derived CDR1 and CDR2 are SEHNR and FQNEAQ (reference sequence). The V end lost 5 bases, the J end lost 2 bases, and 18 bases lay between the germline ends. The CDR3 coding sequence is TGTGCCAGCAGCCCAAAAGGCGGCCAGATTAACACTGAAGCTTTCTTT. Amino acid sequence: CASSPKGGQINTEAFF.

This rearrangement joins TRBV18 to TRBJ1-4; D is ambiguous. Germline CDR1 reads KGHSH; CDR2 reads LQKENI. The CDR3 loop spans 12 amino acids. The ends were cut back, 6 bases at V and 8 bases at J, with 10 bases in the middle. The CDR3 region has the DNA TGTGCCAGCTCCACGGCGGGGGAAAAACTGTTTTTT. It yields the protein CASSTAGEKLFF.

V and J are TRBV23-1 and TRBJ1-4; D is unresolved. TRBV23-1 qualifies as an ORF whose function is uncertain. This CDR3 is built from 12 residues. The V end was cut by 5 bases, the J end by 4 bases, with 5 bases between. The CDR3 sequence: CASSRSNEKLFF. In nucleotides, the CDR3 is TGCGCCAGCAGTAGGAGTAATGAAAAACTGTTTTTT.

The chain is built from TRBV28 and TRBJ2-5; 8 nucleotides agree with TRBD2. V was pared by 8 bases and J by 5 bases, with 7 bases of the junction left unmatched. Germline CDR1 and CDR2: MDHEN and SYDVKM. CDR3 length: 13 residues. This CDR3 reads CASLQGLGETQYF. The CDR3 bases are TGTGCCAGCCTCCAGGGACTAGGGGAGACCCAGTACTTC.

The chain combines TRBV4-2 with TRBJ2-3; the match to TRBD1 covers 8 bases. The CDR3 spans 16 residues. The germline V gene encodes CDR1 LGHNA and CDR2 YNFKEQ. The trim removed 0 bases at V and 4 bases at J, leaving 6 bases unmatched. CDR3 protein: CASSQEEGTGADTQYF. The DNA of the CDR3 is TGTGCCAGCAGCCAAGAAGAAGGGACAGGCGCAGATACGCAGTATTTT.

The genes are TRBV7-6 and TRBJ2-5; D is possibly TRBD2 (7 bases). The ends were cut back, 0 bases at V and 4 bases at J, with 15 bases in the middle. The CDR3 is made up of 16 amino acids. Germline V gene lookup returns CDR1 SGHVS and CDR2 FNYEAQ. For the CDR3, the DNA is TGTGCCAGCAGCTTAGCAGGGGGGGGCACGGGAGAGACCCAGTACTTC. Translating it yields CASSLAGGGTGETQYF.

This chain connects TRBV5-1 to TRBJ1-2; no definite D call. The CDR3 has 15 residues. Trimming removed 3 bases at V and 0 bases at J, with 12 bases between. The germline gives CDR1 SGHRS, CDR2 YFSETQ. CDR3 coding DNA: TGCGCCAGCAGCTCTACGGCGGGAACTAACTATGGCTACACCTTC. It yields the protein CASSSTAGTNYGYTF.

In nucleotides, the CDR3 is TGTGCCAGCAGCTTAGATCGGGCGGGAATAGACAATGAGCAGTTCTTC. The encoded protein is CASSLDRAGIDNEQFF. The J gene is TRBJ2-1, the V gene TRBV11-2; TRBD2 might be the D (6 bases). With 0 bases removed from V and 5 bases from J, the gap between germline ends came to 14 bases. The CDR3 totals 16 residues. The germline V gene has CDR1 SGHAT and CDR2 FQNNGV.

In this sample, this clone turned up once. The rearrangement uses TRBV15 and TRBJ1-1, with no clear D. V was trimmed by 0 bases and J by 1 base, leaving 3 bases between them. Germline-derived CDR1 and CDR2 are LNHNV and YYDKDF (reference sequence). The CDR3 is 13 residues long. The CDR3 coding sequence is TGTGCCACCAGCAGAGATCGGAACACTGAAGCTTTCTTT. It yields the protein CATSRDRNTEAFF.

The chain recombines TRBV6-5 with TRBJ1-2; 8 nucleotides match TRBD1. Germline loops: CDR1 MNHEY, CDR2 SVGAGI. V lost 7 bases, J lost 6 bases, and 7 bases stayed unmatched. The CDR3 is 13 amino acids. The CDR3 DNA follows: TGTGCCAGCAAACTCACAGGGGGAAATGGCTACACCTTC. This sequence encodes CASKLTGGNGYTF.

V gene TRBV4-1 combines with J gene TRBJ1-3; possible D gene TRBD1, 5 bases. V shed 2 bases and J shed 0 bases, with 14 bases lying between them. The CDR3 extends over 17 amino acids. The germline gives CDR1 MGHRA, CDR2 YSYEKL. The CDR3 sequence: CASSQMAQGSSGNTIYF. The CDR3 nucleotides read TGCGCCAGCAGCCAAATGGCCCAGGGCTCCTCTGGAAACACCATATATTTT.

This chain joins TRBV11-2 and TRBJ2-1, with TRBD2 as a possible D gene (7 bases). Germline V gene data show CDR1 as SGHAT and CDR2 as FQNNGV. This CDR3 comprises 17 residues. Trimming took off 1 base at V and 0 bases at J, with 13 bases between the two ends. The CDR3 loop is CASSLVHRGGSYNEQFF. The CDR3 DNA reads TGTGCCAGCAGCTTAGTACATAGGGGGGGCTCCTACAATGAGCAGTTCTTC.

This chain connects TRBV11-3 to TRBJ2-7; TRBD1 might be the D (6 bases). Germline V lookup: CDR1 SGHNT, CDR2 YENEEA. Trimming pared 0 bases from V and 2 bases from J, leaving 11 bases between. The CDR3 extends over 15 amino acids. DNA for the CDR3: TGTGCCAGCAGCTTAGAAACAGGGCTGCCCTACGAGCAGTACTTC. As protein: CASSLETGLPYEQYF.